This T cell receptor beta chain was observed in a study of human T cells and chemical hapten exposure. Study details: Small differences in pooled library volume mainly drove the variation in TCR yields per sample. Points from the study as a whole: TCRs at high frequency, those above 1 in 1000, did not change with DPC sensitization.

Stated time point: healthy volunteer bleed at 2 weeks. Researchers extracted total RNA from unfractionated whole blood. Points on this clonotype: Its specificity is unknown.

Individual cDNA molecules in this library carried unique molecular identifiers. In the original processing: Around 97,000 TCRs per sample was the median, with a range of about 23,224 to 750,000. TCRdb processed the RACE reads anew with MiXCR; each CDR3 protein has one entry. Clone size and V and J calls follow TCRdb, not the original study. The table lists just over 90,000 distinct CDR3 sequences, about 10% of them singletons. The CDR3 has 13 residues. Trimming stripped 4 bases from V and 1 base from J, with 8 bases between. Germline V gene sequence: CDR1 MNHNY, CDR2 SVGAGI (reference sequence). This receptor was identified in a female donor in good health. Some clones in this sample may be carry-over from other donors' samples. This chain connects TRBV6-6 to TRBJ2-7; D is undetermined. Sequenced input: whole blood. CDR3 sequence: CASSSPGSYEQYF. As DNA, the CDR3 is TGTGCCAGCAGTTCGCCCGGATCCTACGAGCAGTACTTC.